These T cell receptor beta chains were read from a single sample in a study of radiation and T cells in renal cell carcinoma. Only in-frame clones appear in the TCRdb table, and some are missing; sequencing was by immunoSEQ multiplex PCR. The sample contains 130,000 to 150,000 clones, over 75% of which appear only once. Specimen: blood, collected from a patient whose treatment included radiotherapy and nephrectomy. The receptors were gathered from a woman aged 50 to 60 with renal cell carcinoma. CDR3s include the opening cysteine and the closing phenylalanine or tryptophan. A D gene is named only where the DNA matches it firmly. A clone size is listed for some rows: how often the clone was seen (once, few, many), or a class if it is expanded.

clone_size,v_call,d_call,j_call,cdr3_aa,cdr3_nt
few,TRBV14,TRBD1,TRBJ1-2,CASSPRQGGGYTF,TGTGCCAGCAGCCCGCGACAGGGTGGTGGCTACACCTTC
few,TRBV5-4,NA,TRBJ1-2,CASSSSDGYSYGYTF,TGTGCCAGCAGCTCTTCGGATGGGTACAGCTATGGCTACACCTTC
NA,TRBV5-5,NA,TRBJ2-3,CASSLGFASDTQYF,TGTGCCAGCAGCTTGGGGTTCGCGTCCGATACGCAGTATTTT
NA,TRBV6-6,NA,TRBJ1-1,CASSLDVPGLDEAFF,TGTGCCAGCAGTCTCGATGTACCGGGCCTCGACGAAGCTTTCTTT
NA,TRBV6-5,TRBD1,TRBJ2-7,CASTGGTGMIYEQYF,TGTGCCAGCACCGGAGGGACAGGGATGATTTACGAGCAGTACTTC
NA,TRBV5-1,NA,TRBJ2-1,CASSFRQNNEQFF,TGCGCCAGCAGCTTCAGACAGAACAATGAGCAGTTCTTC
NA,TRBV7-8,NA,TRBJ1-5,CASSLSPGASNQPQHF,TGTGCCAGCAGCTTAAGCCCAGGGGCCAGCAATCAGCCCCAGCATTTT
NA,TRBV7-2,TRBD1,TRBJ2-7,CASSPTPGQAYEQYF,TGTGCCAGCAGCCCGACACCGGGACAGGCCTACGAGCAGTACTTC
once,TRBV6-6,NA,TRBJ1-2,CASGPGPYGYTF,TGTGCCAGCGGGCCTGGTCCTTATGGCTACACCTTC
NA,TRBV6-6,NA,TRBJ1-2,CASSQYRRGNYGYTF,TGTGCCAGCAGTCAATACAGAAGGGGTAACTATGGCTACACCTTC
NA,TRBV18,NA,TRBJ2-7,CASSPVTRPTYEQYF,TGTGCCAGCTCACCTGTGACTAGGCCAACCTACGAGCAGTACTTC
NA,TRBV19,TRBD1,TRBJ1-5,CASSSGTGRSNQPQHF,TGTGCCAGTAGTTCAGGGACAGGGAGAAGCAATCAGCCCCAGCATTTT
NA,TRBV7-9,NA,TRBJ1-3,CASSFQVYSGNTIYF,TGTGCCAGCAGTTTTCAGGTCTACTCTGGAAACACCATATATTTT
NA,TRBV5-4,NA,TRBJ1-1,CASSLRKTALNTEAFF,TGTGCCAGCAGCTTACGCAAGACCGCTCTGAACACTGAAGCTTTCTTT
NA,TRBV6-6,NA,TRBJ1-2,CASSPVEGYNGYTF,TGTGCCAGCAGTCCTGTCGAGGGGTACAATGGCTACACCTTC
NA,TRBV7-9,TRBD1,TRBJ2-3,CASSSGQLSTDTQYF,TGTGCCAGCAGCTCGGGACAGCTGAGCACAGATACGCAGTATTTT
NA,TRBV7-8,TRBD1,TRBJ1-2,CASRSGQGLYGYTF,TGTGCCAGCAGATCCGGACAGGGCCTCTATGGCTACACCTTC
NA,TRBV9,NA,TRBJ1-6,CASSGVSGAKNSPLHF,TGTGCCAGCAGCGGGGTGTCGGGGGCGAAGAATTCACCCCTCCACTTT
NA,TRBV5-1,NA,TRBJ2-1,CASSLASYWGNEQFF,TGCGCCAGCAGCTTGGCCTCTTATTGGGGTAATGAGCAGTTCTTC
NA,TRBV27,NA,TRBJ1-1,CASSLRGNTEAFF,TGTGCCAGCAGTTTAAGGGGGAACACTGAAGCTTTCTTT
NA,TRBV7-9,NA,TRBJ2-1,CASSLVGSFDEQFF,TGTGCCAGCAGCTTAGTTGGGTCTTTCGATGAGCAGTTCTTC
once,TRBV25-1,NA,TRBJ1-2,CASSVGVGGPGYTF,TGTGCCAGCAGCGTAGGGGTTGGGGGCCCTGGCTACACCTTC
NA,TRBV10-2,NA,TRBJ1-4,CASSEYYHAGDEKLFF,TGCGCCAGCAGTGAGTATTATCACGCCGGGGATGAAAAACTGTTTTTT
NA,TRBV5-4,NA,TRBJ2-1,CASSLQGYNEQFF,TGTGCCAGCAGCTTGCAGGGTTACAATGAGCAGTTCTTC
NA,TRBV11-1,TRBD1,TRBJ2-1,CASSSGQGSYNEQFF,TGTGCCAGCAGCTCGGGACAGGGTTCCTACAATGAGCAGTTCTTC
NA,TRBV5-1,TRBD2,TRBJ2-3,CASSVSSGARTDTQYF,TGCGCCAGCAGCGTATCTAGCGGGGCCCGCACAGATACGCAGTATTTT